These T cell receptor beta chains were read from a single sample in a study of early T cells in non-severe SARS-CoV-2 infection. TCRdb recomputed calls from the 5' RACE reads with MiXCR, one row per CDR3 protein. The sample records roughly 30,000 distinct CDR3 sequences, 4.5% being singletons. Sequenced material: whole blood. Receptors originate from an adult who was a healthcare worker with PCR-confirmed SARS-CoV-2 infection or an uninfected control (not recorded which). The CDR3 runs from the conserved cysteine through the conserved F or W. Fields, in order: clone size, D gene, V gene, J gene, CDR3 DNA, CDR3 protein. A D gene is named only where the DNA matches it firmly. Not all rows give a size; the values are once, few, many and, for expanded clones, a class.

size: many
D: TRBD2
V: TRBV5-1
J: TRBJ2-1
DNA: TGCGCCAGCAGCTTGGCTTCTAGCGGGGGGGCCGGTGAGCAGTTCTTC
CDR3: CASSLASSGGAGEQFF

size: few
D: NA
V: TRBV11-2
J: TRBJ2-7
DNA: TGTGCCAGCAGCCTTCCCACGGGACAAACTTACGAGCAGTACTTC
CDR3: CASSLPTGQTYEQYF

size: few
D: NA
V: TRBV5-4
J: TRBJ2-3
DNA: TGTGCCAGCAGCTTGGTAGGGATTCGACCAGATACGCAGTATTTT
CDR3: CASSLVGIRPDTQYF

size: few
D: NA
V: TRBV6-1
J: TRBJ1-1
DNA: TGTGCCATACGGGGCCCTCCGAACACTGAAGCTTTCTTT
CDR3: CAIRGPPNTEAFF

size: many
D: NA
V: TRBV18
J: TRBJ1-1
DNA: TGTGCCAGCTCACCGCGACAGCCGAACACTGAAGCTTTCTTT
CDR3: CASSPRQPNTEAFF

size: many
D: NA
V: TRBV29-1
J: TRBJ2-7
DNA: TGCAGCGCGGCCGACTCCTACGAGCAGTACTTC
CDR3: CSAADSYEQYF

size: many
D: NA
V: TRBV20-1
J: TRBJ2-1
DNA: TGCAGTGCTAAATCCCCCGGACTGCACAATGAGCAGTTCTTC
CDR3: CSAKSPGLHNEQFF

size: few
D: TRBD2
V: TRBV5-1
J: TRBJ2-7
DNA: TGCGCCAGCAGCTTGGCTTCCGGGAGGGCCTTCTACGAGCAGTACTTC
CDR3: CASSLASGRAFYEQYF

size: many
D: TRBD1
V: TRBV5-1
J: TRBJ2-7
DNA: TGCGCCAGCAGCTACAGGGGCCTCGGTGACGAGCAGTACTTC
CDR3: CASSYRGLGDEQYF

size: many
D: TRBD1
V: TRBV28
J: TRBJ2-7
DNA: TGTGCCAGCAGCCCTCGGGACAGAACGCTTTACGAGCAGTACTTC
CDR3: CASSPRDRTLYEQYF

size: NA
D: NA
V: TRBV3-1
J: TRBJ2-7
DNA: TGTGCCAGCAGCCAAGATAGCGGACCTACTTACGAGCAGTACTTC
CDR3: CASSQDSGPTYEQYF

size: NA
D: NA
V: TRBV7-2
J: TRBJ2-5
DNA: TGTGCCAGCACGACTGGAGTCCAAGAGACCCAGTACTTC
CDR3: CASTTGVQETQYF

size: many
D: NA
V: TRBV19
J: TRBJ1-2
DNA: TGTGCCAGTAGTATAGACAGAAACTATGGCTACACCTTC
CDR3: CASSIDRNYGYTF

size: many
D: NA
V: TRBV19
J: TRBJ1-4
DNA: TGTGCCAGTAGTATCCAAGATGGTGAAAAACTGTTTTTT
CDR3: CASSIQDGEKLFF

size: few
D: NA
V: TRBV4-1
J: TRBJ2-2
DNA: TGCGCCAGCAGGAAGCCGCCCGGGGAGCTGTTTTTT
CDR3: CASRKPPGELFF

size: many
D: NA
V: TRBV3-1
J: TRBJ1-1
DNA: TGTGCCAGCAGGGGTGAGAACACTGAAGCTTTCTTT
CDR3: CASRGENTEAFF

size: many
D: TRBD2
V: TRBV7-9
J: TRBJ2-3
DNA: TGTGCCAGCAGCAAGCGGGAACTCACAGATACGCAGTATTTT
CDR3: CASSKRELTDTQYF

size: NA
D: TRBD2
V: TRBV10-3
J: TRBJ2-3
DNA: TGTGCCATCAGTGAGGTGATACTAGCGGGGAAAGATACGCAGTATTTT
CDR3: CAISEVILAGKDTQYF

size: few
D: TRBD1
V: TRBV28
J: TRBJ2-1
DNA: TGTGCCAGCAGTGGCCCGATGCCGGGACAGGGGTACAATGAGCAGTTCTTC
CDR3: CASSGPMPGQGYNEQFF

size: many
D: NA
V: TRBV2
J: TRBJ1-1
DNA: TGTGCCAGCAGTGCGGCGGCCGCTGAAGCTTTCTTT
CDR3: CASSAAAAEAFF

size: many
D: NA
V: TRBV14
J: TRBJ2-1
DNA: TGTGCCAGCAGCCAAGGTGAAGTATACAATGAGCAGTTCTTC
CDR3: CASSQGEVYNEQFF

size: few
D: TRBD2
V: TRBV10-3
J: TRBJ2-7
DNA: TGTGCCACGTGGACTAGCGGGGTTTACGAGCAGTACTTC
CDR3: CATWTSGVYEQYF

size: NA
D: TRBD1
V: TRBV2
J: TRBJ1-2
DNA: TGTGCCAGCAAAGCAGGGACAGGGGTTAACTATGGCTACACCTTC
CDR3: CASKAGTGVNYGYTF

size: few
D: NA
V: TRBV5-5
J: TRBJ1-1
DNA: TGTGCCAGCAGCTGGGATCCCAACACTGAAGCTTTCTTT
CDR3: CASSWDPNTEAFF

size: few
D: NA
V: TRBV9
J: TRBJ2-7
DNA: TGTGCCAGCAGCGTAACGGATCGCTACGAGCAGTACTTC
CDR3: CASSVTDRYEQYF

size: many
D: TRBD2
V: TRBV12-3/TRBV12-4
J: TRBJ2-7
DNA: TGTGCCAGCAGTCGACTAGCGGGAGAACGGGAGCAGTACTTC
CDR3: CASSRLAGEREQYF

size: many
D: NA
V: TRBV7-8
J: TRBJ1-5
DNA: TGTGCCAGCAGCTCGAGGGGGTGGACAGCCCTTGATCAGCCCCAGCATTTT
CDR3: CASSSRGWTALDQPQHF

size: many
D: NA
V: TRBV4-1
J: TRBJ1-1
DNA: TGCGCCAGCAGTCCGGGCAGGGGAGATAACACTGAAGCTTTCTTT
CDR3: CASSPGRGDNTEAFF

size: few
D: TRBD2
V: TRBV19
J: TRBJ2-7
DNA: TGTGCCAGTAGTATGGTAGCGGGGCCGTACGAGCAGTACTTC
CDR3: CASSMVAGPYEQYF

size: few
D: TRBD2
V: TRBV14
J: TRBJ2-2
DNA: TGTGCCAGCAGCCAACTGACTAGCGTAGGGACCGGGGAGCTGTTTTTT
CDR3: CASSQLTSVGTGELFF

size: medium-sized
D: NA
V: TRBV12-3/TRBV12-4
J: TRBJ1-5
DNA: TGTGCCAGCAGTCCTAAGGGTGTTGGGAATCAGCCCCAGCATTTT
CDR3: CASSPKGVGNQPQHF

size: few
D: TRBD2
V: TRBV5-5
J: TRBJ2-5
DNA: TGTGCCAGCAGGAGACTAGCGGCCGAAGAGACCCAGTACTTC
CDR3: CASRRLAAEETQYF

size: many
D: TRBD2
V: TRBV20-1
J: TRBJ2-1
DNA: TGCAGTGCTATAGTAGCGGGGGGCTCCCTTAGCTCCTACAATGAGCAGTTCTTC
CDR3: CSAIVAGGSLSSYNEQFF

size: many
D: TRBD2
V: TRBV7-6
J: TRBJ2-2
DNA: TGTGCCAGCAGCCTGAGACCCCCTAGCGGGGGACCGACCGGGGAGCTGTTTTTT
CDR3: CASSLRPPSGGPTGELFF

size: many
D: NA
V: TRBV12-3/TRBV12-4
J: TRBJ2-1
DNA: TGTGCCAGCAGTAAAGTAGTACCGACCTACAATGAGCAGTTCTTC
CDR3: CASSKVVPTYNEQFF

size: few
D: NA
V: TRBV10-3
J: TRBJ2-4
DNA: TGTGCCATCAGTGCAGGACTAAACATTCAGTACTTC
CDR3: CAISAGLNIQYF

size: NA
D: TRBD1
V: TRBV13
J: TRBJ1-1
DNA: TGTGCCAGCAGCAACCCATACAGGGGCCACACTGAAGCTTTCTTT
CDR3: CASSNPYRGHTEAFF

size: NA
D: TRBD2
V: TRBV28
J: TRBJ2-3
DNA: TGTGCCAGCACCCAAACTCTAGCGTTCAGCGGGAGTTCAGATACGCAGTATTTT
CDR3: CASTQTLAFSGSSDTQYF

size: many
D: NA
V: TRBV5-4
J: TRBJ1-1
DNA: TGTGCCAGCAGCTTAAGTGTGAACACTGAAGCTTTCTTT
CDR3: CASSLSVNTEAFF

size: many
D: NA
V: TRBV7-6
J: TRBJ2-3
DNA: TGTGCCAGCAGCTTAGGGGGATGGGATACGCAGTATTTT
CDR3: CASSLGGWDTQYF

size: NA
D: NA
V: TRBV18
J: TRBJ2-1
DNA: TGTGCCAGCTCACCCCTCCCAGGGGTCCAGCTTGAGCAGTTCTTC
CDR3: CASSPLPGVQLEQFF

size: NA
D: TRBD1
V: TRBV4-3
J: TRBJ2-1
DNA: TGCGCCAGCAGCCACTGGGACAGGGTAAATGAGCAGTTCTTC
CDR3: CASSHWDRVNEQFF

size: many
D: NA
V: TRBV2
J: TRBJ2-6
DNA: TGTGCCAGCAGTACGGGACACCTAAACTCTGGGGCCAACGTCCTGACTTTC
CDR3: CASSTGHLNSGANVLTF

size: many
D: TRBD1
V: TRBV11-1
J: TRBJ2-2
DNA: TGTGCCAGCAGCCGGGACAGGGGTGCCGGGGAGCTGTTTTTT
CDR3: CASSRDRGAGELFF

size: NA
D: NA
V: TRBV7-2
J: TRBJ2-3
DNA: TGTGCCAGCAGCTTAATATCTGATATTCGGGGAGGAGATACGCAGTATTTT
CDR3: CASSLISDIRGGDTQYF

size: many
D: TRBD2
V: TRBV7-8
J: TRBJ2-5
DNA: TGTGCCAGCAGCTTAAGGGAACTAGCGGAGACCCAGTACTTC
CDR3: CASSLRELAETQYF

size: many
D: NA
V: TRBV4-3
J: TRBJ2-5
DNA: TGCGCCAGCAGCCAAGAAAGGCTAACGTACCAAGAGACCCAGTACTTC
CDR3: CASSQERLTYQETQYF

size: NA
D: TRBD1
V: TRBV11-2
J: TRBJ2-4
DNA: TGTGCCAGCAGCTCCCTCAGAGGACAGGACAAAAACATTCAGTACTTC
CDR3: CASSSLRGQDKNIQYF

size: few
D: NA
V: TRBV2
J: TRBJ2-3
DNA: TGTGCCAGCAGACCCACCCCACATGGACTCGGGGATACGCAGTATTTT
CDR3: CASRPTPHGLGDTQYF

size: NA
D: NA
V: TRBV24-1
J: TRBJ2-2
DNA: TGTGCCACCAGTGATTTTCGGGAGTACGGCACCGGGGAGCTGTTTTTT
CDR3: CATSDFREYGTGELFF

size: many
D: NA
V: TRBV28
J: TRBJ2-2
DNA: TGTGCCAGCAGTCCCCTGGAGGAGCTGTTTTTT
CDR3: CASSPLEELFF

size: few
D: TRBD1
V: TRBV5-4
J: TRBJ2-2
DNA: TGTGCCAGCAGCCAGGACAGGGGGAGCGGGGAGCTGTTTTTT
CDR3: CASSQDRGSGELFF

size: many
D: NA
V: TRBV7-2
J: TRBJ2-4
DNA: TGTGCCAGCAGCCCAGGGCAGATGGACATTCAGTACTTC
CDR3: CASSPGQMDIQYF